This T cell receptor beta chain was profiled in a study of T cell repertoires in MIS-A myocarditis. This clone was recorded only once. The CDR3 contains 15 residues. The V gene's germline CDR1 is KGHSH and CDR2 LQKENI. Trimming removed 2 bases from V and 0 bases from J, with 10 bases in between. The method was immunoSEQ multiplex PCR; TCRdb's version includes in-frame clones alone and lacks a portion of them. The table includes 10,000 to 12,000 clones, about 83% detected once. The sequence came from a young man with fulminant myocarditis from multisystem inflammatory syndrome in adults (MIS-A) after COVID-19. What was sequenced was right ventricle heart tissue obtained at autopsy. This chain uses TRBV18 with TRBJ1-2; D gene unclear. The chain's CDR3 is CASSPAAGSNYGYTF. CDR3 in DNA: TGTGCCAGCTCACCAGCGGCCGGCTCTAACTATGGCTACACCTTC.